This T cell receptor beta chain appears in the sequencing data of a study of CD8+ T cells in alopecia areata. Researchers took lesional scalp punch biopsies and peripheral blood from people who were alopecia areata patients. Sorted out of PBMCs were CD4+ T cells and CD8+ T cells. This clone was seen a handful of times. cDNA reverse transcribed from extracted RNA served as the sequencing template. Data came from immunoSEQ multiplex PCR; TCRdb stores just in-frame clones and leaves some out. The sample comprises some 30,000 clones, less than 75% of which are singletons, and 18% rests with the top ten. This CDR3 has 14 residues. V gave up 8 bases and J gave up 0 bases, with 14 bases separating them. CDR1 is SQVTM, CDR2 ANQGSEA, per germline.

The source of this sequence is a human donor with alopecia areata. Sample: NKG2D-high CD8+ T cells sorted from blood. The chain combines TRBV29-1 with TRBJ2-1; perhaps TRBD1 as D (5 bases). The CDR3 sequence is CSSTGHASYNEQFF. The DNA for the CDR3 is TGCAGCTCCACCGGACACGCCTCCTACAATGAGCAGTTCTTC.